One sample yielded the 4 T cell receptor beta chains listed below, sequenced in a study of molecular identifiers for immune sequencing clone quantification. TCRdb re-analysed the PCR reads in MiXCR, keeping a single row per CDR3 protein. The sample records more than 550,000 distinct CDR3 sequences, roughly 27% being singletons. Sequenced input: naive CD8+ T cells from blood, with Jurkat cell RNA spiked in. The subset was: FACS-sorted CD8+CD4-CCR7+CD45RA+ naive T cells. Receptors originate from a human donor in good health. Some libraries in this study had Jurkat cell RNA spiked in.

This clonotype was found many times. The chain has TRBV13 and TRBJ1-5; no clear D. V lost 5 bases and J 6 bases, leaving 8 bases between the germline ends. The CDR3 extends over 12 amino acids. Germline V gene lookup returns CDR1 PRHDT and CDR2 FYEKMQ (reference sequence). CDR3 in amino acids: CASSRRGQPQHF. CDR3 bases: TGTGCCAGCAGCCGAAGAGGTCAGCCCCAGCATTTT.

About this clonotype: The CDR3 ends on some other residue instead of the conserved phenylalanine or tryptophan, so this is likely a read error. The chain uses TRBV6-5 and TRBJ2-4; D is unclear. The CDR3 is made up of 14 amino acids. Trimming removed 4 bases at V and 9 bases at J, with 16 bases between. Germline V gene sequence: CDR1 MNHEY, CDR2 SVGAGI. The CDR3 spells CASSSTGPGTIQYI. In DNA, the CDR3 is TGTGCCAGCAGTTCAACCGGGCCCGGCACCATTCAGTACATC.

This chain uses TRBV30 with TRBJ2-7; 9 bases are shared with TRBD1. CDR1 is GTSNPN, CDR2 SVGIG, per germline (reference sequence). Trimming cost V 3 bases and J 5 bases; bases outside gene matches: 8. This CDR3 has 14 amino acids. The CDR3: CAWSAGQGVNEQYF. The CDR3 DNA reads TGTGCCTGGAGCGCGGGACAGGGTGTCAACGAGCAGTACTTC.

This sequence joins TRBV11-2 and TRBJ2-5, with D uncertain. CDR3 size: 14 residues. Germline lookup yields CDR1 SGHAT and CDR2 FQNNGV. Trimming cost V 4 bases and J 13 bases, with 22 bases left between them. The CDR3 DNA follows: TGTGCCAGCAGCTCCACAATAGCCCGGGCGCCCCCGTACTTC. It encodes CASSSTIARAPPYF. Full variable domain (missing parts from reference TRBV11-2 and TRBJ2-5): EAGVAQSPRYKIIEKRQSVAFWCNPISGHATLYWYQQILGQGPKLLIQFQNNGVVDDSQLPKDRFSAERLKGVDSTLKIQPAKLEDSAVYLCASSSTIARAPPYFGPGTRLLVL.